This T cell receptor (beta chain) was observed in a study of vaccination and CD4 T cells after COVID-19. Points from the study as a whole: For convalescent patients, a median about 86% of reactive clones surfaced exclusively after vaccination.

Oncomine TCR Beta short-read sequencing was applied to DNA from cultured CD4+ T cells. Using its own MiXCR run on the PCR reads, TCRdb lists one record per CDR3 protein. The table shows about 18,000 distinct CDR3 sequences, with 55% to 70% occurring only once. With respect to this clonotype: Its antigen is currently unknown.

Indicated treatment: 10-day PBMC culture with coronavirus spike peptide pools or control peptides (ViraFEST assay). The sample taken for sequencing was CD4+ T cells from blood, cultured in vitro. The clonotype originates from a human donor who had recovered from COVID-19.

This CDR3 reads CASSQVGRGDTATQYF. The CDR3 DNA is TGTGCCAGCAGCCAAGTGGGACGGGGCGACACTGCGACCCAGTACTTC. This rearrangement joins TRBV14 to TRBJ2-5; D may match TRBD1 or TRBD2 (5 bases each). Germline CDR1 and CDR2: SGHDN and FVKESK. The germline V and J ends were trimmed by 1 base and 7 bases, with 19 bases remaining between them. This CDR3 contains 16 residues.